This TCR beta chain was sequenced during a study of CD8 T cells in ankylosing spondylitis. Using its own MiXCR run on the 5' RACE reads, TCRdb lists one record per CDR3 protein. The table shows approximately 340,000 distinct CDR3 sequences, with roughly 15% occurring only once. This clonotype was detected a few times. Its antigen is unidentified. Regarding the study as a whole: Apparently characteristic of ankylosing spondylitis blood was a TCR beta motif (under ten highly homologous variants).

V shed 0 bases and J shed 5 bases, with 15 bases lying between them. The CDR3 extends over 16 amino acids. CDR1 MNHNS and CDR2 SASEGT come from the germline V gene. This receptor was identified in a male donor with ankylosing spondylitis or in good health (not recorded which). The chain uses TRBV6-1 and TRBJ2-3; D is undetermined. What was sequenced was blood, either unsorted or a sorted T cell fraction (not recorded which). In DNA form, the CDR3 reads TGTGCCAGCAGTGAAGCGCACTGGAATAAGCTAGATACGCAGTATTTT. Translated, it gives CASSEAHWNKLDTQYF.